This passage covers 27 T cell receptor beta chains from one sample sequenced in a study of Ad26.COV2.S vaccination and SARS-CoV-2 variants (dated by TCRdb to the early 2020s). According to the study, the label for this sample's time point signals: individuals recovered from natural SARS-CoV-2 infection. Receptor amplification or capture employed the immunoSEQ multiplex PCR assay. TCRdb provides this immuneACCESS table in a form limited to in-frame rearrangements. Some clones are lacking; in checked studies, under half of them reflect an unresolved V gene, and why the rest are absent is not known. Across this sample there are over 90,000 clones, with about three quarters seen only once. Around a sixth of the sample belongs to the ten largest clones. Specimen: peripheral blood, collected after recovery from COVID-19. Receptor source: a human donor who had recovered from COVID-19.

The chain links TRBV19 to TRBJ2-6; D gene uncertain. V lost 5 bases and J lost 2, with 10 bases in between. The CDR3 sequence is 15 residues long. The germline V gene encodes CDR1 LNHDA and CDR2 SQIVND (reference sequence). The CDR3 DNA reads TGTGCCAGTAGTGCTCCGTCGGCTGGGGCCAACGTCCTGACTTTC. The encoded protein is CASSAPSAGANVLTF.

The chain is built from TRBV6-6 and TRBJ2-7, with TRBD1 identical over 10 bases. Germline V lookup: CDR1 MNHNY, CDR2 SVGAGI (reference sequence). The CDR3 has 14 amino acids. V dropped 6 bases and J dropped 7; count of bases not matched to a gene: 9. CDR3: CASRTGTGEWEQYF. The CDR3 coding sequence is TGTGCCAGCAGAACCGGGACAGGGGAGTGGGAGCAGTACTTC.

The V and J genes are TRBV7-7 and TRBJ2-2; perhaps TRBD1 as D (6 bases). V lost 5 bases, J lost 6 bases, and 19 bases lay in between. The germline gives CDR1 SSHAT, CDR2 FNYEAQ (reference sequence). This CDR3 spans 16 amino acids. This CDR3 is CASSQEWTVYPGELFF. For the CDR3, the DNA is TGTGCCAGCAGCCAAGAGTGGACAGTTTACCCCGGGGAGCTGTTTTTT. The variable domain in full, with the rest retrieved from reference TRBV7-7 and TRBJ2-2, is GAGVSQSPRYKVTKRGQDVTLRCDPISSHATLYWYQQALGQGPEFLTYFNYEAQPDKSGLPSDRFSAERPEGSISTLTIQRTEQRDSAMYRCASSQEWTVYPGELFFGEGSRLTVL.

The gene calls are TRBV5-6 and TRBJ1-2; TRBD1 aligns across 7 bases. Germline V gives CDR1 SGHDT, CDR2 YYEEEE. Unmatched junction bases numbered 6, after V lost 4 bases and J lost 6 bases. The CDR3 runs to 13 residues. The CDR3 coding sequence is TGTGCCAGCAGCAAGACAGGGACTAATGGCTACACCTTC. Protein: CASSKTGTNGYTF.

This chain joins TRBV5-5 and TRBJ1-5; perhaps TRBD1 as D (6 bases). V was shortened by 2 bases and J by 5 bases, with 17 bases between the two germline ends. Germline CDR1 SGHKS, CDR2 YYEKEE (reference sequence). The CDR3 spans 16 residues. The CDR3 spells CASSLTTGRGDQPQHF. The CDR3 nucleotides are TGTGCCAGCAGCTTAACGACAGGACGGGGAGATCAGCCCCAGCATTTT.

Here the CDR3 DNA reads TGTGCCAGCAGCCTACCCGGACAGGTTACAGATACGCAGTATTTT. Protein sequence: CASSLPGQVTDTQYF. The V call is TRBV28, the J call TRBJ2-3; 7 nucleotides match TRBD1. V gave up 6 bases and J gave up 3 bases; unmatched junction bases: 9. Germline values: CDR1 MDHEN, CDR2 SYDVKM. The CDR3 is 15 residues long.

In DNA, the CDR3 is TGCGCCAGCAGCCAAGGAGCCGGGAGTAACTATGGCTACACCTTC. This codes for CASSQGAGSNYGYTF. The chain recombines TRBV4-3 with TRBJ1-2; D gene unclear. The germline V gene has CDR1 LGHNA and CDR2 YSLEER. This CDR3 contains 15 residues. The ends were cut back, 1 base at V and 1 base at J, with 10 bases in the middle.

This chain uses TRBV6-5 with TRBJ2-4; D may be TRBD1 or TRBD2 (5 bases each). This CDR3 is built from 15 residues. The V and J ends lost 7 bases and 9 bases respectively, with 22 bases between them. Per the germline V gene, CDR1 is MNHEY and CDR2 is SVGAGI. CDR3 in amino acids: CASTARQGDGGIQYF. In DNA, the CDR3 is TGTGCCAGCACCGCGAGGCAGGGTGATGGGGGCATTCAGTACTTC.

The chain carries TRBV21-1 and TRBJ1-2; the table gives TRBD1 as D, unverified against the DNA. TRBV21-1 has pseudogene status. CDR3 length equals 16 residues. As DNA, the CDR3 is TGTGCCAGCAGCCTGACCGGACAGGGGGGTAACTATGGCTACACCTTC. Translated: CASSLTGQGGNYGYTF.

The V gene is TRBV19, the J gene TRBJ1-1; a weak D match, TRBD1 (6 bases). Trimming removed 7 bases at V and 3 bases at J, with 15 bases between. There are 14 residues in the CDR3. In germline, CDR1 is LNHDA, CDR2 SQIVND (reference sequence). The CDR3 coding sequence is TGTGCCAGTACAACAGGGAGGGCCTACACTGAAGCTTTCTTT. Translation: CASTTGRAYTEAFF.

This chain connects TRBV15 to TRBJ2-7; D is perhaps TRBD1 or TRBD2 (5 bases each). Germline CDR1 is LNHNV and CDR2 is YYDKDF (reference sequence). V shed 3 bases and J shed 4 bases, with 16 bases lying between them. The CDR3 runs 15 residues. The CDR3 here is CATSSVVGASYEQYF. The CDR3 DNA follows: TGTGCCACCAGCAGCGTAGTCGGGGCTTCGTACGAGCAGTACTTC. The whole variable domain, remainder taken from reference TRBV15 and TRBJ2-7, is DAMVIQNPRYQVTQFGKPVTLSCSQTLNHNVMYWYQQKSSQAPKLLFHYYDKDFNNEADTPDNFQSRRPNTSFCFLDIRSPGLGDTAMYLCATSSVVGASYEQYFGPGTRLTVT.

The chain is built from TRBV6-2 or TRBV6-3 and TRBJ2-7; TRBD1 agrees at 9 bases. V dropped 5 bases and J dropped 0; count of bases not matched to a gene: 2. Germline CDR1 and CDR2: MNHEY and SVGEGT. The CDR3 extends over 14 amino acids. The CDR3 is CASSPGQGSYEQYF. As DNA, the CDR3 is TGTGCCAGCAGTCCGGGACAGGGCTCCTACGAGCAGTACTTC.

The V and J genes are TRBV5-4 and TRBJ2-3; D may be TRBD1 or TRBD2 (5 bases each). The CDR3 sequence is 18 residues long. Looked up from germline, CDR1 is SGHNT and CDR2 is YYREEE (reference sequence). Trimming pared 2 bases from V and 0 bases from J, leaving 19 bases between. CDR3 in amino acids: CASSLGAYDGDSTDTQYF. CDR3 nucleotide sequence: TGTGCCAGCAGCTTAGGGGCGTATGATGGGGACAGCACAGATACGCAGTATTTT.

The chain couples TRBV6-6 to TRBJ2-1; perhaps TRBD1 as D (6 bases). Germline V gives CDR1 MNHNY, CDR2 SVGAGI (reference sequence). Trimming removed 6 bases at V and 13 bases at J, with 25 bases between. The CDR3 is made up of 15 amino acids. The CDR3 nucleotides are TGTGCCAGCAGCGCTGCGGACCCCTCCGAACAGGGTCAGTTCTTC. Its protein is CASSAADPSEQGQFF.

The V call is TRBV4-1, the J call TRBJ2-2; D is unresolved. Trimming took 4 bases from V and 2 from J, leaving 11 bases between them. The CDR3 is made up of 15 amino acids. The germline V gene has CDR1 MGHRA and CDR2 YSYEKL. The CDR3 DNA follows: TGCGCCAGCAGCCCTCATACAGAAAACACCGGGGAGCTGTTTTTT. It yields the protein CASSPHTENTGELFF.

The CDR3 protein is CASSLNSNQPQHF. The CDR3 nucleotides read TGTGCCAGCAGTCTTAATAGCAATCAGCCCCAGCATTTT. The chain carries TRBV12-3 or TRBV12-4 and TRBJ1-5; D not resolved. V was clipped by 5 bases and J by 0 bases, with 5 bases between them. This CDR3 has 13 residues.

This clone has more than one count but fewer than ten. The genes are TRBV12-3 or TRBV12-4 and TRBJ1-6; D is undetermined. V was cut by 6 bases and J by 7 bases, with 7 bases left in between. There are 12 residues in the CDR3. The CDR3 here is CASSGPNSPLHF. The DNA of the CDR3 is TGTGCCAGCAGCGGACCAAATTCACCCCTCCACTTT.

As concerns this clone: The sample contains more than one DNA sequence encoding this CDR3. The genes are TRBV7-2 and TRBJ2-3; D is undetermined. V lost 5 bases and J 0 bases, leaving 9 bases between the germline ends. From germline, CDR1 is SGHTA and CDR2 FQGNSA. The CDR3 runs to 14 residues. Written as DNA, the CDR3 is TGTGCCAGCAGCCTACAAGGGAGCACAGATACGCAGTATTTT. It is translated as CASSLQGSTDTQYF. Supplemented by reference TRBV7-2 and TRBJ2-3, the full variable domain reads GAGVSQSPSNKVTEKGKDVELRCDPISGHTALYWYRQSLGQGLEFLIYFQGNSAPDKSGLPSDRFSAERTGGSVSTLTIQRTQQEDSAVYLCASSLQGSTDTQYFGPGTRLTVL.

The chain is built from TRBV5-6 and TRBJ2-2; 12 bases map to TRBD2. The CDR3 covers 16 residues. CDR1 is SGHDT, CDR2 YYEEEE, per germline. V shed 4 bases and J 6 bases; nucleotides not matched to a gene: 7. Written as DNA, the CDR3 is TGTGCCAGCAGCCCACTAGCGGGGGGTTTCTCCGGGGAGCTGTTTTTT. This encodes CASSPLAGGFSGELFF. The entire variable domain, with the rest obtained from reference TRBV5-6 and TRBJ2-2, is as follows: DAGVTQSPTHLIKTRGQQVTLRCSPKSGHDTVSWYQQALGQGPQFIFQYYEEEERQRGNFPDRFSGHQFPNYSSELNVNALLLGDSALYLCASSPLAGGFSGELFFGEGSRLTVL.

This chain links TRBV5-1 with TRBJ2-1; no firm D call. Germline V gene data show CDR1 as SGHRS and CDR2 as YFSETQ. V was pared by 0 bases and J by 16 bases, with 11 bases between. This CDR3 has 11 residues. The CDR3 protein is CASSLAAQAFF. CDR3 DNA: TGCGCCAGCAGCTTGGCGGCGCAGGCATTCTTC.

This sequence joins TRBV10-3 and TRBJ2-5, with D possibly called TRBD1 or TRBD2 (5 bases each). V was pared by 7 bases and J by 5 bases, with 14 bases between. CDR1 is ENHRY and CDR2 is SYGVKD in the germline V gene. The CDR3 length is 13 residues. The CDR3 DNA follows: TGTGCCATCAAGGTACACGGGGCTGAGACCCAGTACTTC. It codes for CAIKVHGAETQYF.

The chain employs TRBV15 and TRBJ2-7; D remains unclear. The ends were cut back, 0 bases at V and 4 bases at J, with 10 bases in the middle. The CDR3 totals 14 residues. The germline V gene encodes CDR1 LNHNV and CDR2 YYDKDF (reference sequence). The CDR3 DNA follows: TGTGCCACCAGCAGAGATCTTGGGATTTACGAGCAGTACTTC. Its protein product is CATSRDLGIYEQYF.

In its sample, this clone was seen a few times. The CDR3 DNA reads TGTGCCTCGATAAACACTGAAGCTTTCTTT. Encoded protein: CASINTEAFF. The rearrangement uses TRBV30 and TRBJ1-1; D is undetermined. Trimming stripped 7 bases from V and 2 bases from J, with 5 bases between. CDR3 length equals 10 residues. Germline values: CDR1 GTSNPN, CDR2 SVGIG (reference sequence).

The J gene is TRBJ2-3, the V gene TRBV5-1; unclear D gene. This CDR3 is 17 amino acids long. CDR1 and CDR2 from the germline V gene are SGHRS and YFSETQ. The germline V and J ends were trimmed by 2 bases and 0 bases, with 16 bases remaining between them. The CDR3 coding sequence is TGCGCCAGCAGCTTTTACCGGGCCATACCTAGCACAGATACGCAGTATTTT. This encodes CASSFYRAIPSTDTQYF.

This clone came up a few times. The CDR3 loop is CASSDVGLDNQPQHF. The CDR3 DNA follows: TGTGCCAGCAGTGATGTGGGGCTCGACAATCAGCCCCAGCATTTT. The V and J genes are TRBV2 and TRBJ1-5; tentative D call: TRBD1 (5 bases). The V gene's germline CDR1 is SNHLY and CDR2 FYNNEI. V lost 3 bases and J lost 3, with 12 bases in between. This CDR3 has 15 amino acids.

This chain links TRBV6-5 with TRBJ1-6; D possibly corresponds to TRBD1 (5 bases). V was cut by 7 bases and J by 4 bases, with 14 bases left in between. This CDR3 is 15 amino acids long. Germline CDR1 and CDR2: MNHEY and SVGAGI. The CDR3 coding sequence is TGTGCCAGCACCATACAAGAGGGGTATAATTCACCCCTCCACTTT. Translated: CASTIQEGYNSPLHF.

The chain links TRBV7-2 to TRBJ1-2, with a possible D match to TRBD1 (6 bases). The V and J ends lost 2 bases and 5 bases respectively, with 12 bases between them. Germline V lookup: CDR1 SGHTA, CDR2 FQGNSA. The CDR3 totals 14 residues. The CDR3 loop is CASSLRGRGYGYTF. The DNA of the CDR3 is TGTGCCAGCAGCTTACGGGGCAGGGGTTATGGCTACACCTTC.